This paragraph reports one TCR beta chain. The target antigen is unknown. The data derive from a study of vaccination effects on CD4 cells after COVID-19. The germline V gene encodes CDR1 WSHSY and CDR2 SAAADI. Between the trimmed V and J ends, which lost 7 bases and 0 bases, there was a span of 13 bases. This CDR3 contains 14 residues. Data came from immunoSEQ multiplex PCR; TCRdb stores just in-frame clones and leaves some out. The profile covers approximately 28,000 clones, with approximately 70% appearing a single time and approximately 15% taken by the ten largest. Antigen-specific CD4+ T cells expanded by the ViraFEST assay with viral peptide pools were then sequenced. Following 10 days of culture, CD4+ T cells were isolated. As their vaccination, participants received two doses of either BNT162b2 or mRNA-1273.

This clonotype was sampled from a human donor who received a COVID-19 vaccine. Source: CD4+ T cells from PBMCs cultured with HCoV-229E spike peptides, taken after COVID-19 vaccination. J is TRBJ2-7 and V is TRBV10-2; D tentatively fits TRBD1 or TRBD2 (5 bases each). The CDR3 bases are TGCGCCAGCACCCGGGACGTAGCCTCCTACGAGCAGTACTTC. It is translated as CASTRDVASYEQYF.